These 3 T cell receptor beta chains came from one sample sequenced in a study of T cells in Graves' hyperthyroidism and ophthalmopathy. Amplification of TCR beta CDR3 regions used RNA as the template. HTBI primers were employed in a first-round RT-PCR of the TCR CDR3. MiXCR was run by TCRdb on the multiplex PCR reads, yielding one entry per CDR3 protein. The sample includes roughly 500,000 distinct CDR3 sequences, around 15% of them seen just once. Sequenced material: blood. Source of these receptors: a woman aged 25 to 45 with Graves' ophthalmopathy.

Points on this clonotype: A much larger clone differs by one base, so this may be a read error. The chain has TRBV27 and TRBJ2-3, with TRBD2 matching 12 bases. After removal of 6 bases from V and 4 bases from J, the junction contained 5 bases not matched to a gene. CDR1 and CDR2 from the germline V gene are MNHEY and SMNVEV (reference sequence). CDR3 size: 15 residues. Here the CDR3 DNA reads TGTGCCAGCAGCGTGACTAGCGGGAGATCAGATACGCAGTATTTT. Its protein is CASSVTSGRSDTQYF.

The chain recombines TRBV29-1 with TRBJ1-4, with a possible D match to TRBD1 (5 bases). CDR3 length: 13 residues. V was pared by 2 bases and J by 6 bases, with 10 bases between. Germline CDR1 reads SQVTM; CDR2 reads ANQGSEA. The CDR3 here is CSVEYSTDEKLFF. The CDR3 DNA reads TGCAGCGTTGAATATTCGACAGATGAAAAACTGTTTTTT.

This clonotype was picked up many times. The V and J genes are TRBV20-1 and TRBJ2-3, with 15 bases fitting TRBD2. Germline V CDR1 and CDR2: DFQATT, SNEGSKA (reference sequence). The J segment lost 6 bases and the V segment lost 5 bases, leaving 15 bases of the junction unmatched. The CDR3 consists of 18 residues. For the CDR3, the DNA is TGCAGTGCTTGGCGGACTAGCGGGAGGGCCGAAGAGCCTGATACGCAGTATTTT. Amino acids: CSAWRTSGRAEEPDTQYF.